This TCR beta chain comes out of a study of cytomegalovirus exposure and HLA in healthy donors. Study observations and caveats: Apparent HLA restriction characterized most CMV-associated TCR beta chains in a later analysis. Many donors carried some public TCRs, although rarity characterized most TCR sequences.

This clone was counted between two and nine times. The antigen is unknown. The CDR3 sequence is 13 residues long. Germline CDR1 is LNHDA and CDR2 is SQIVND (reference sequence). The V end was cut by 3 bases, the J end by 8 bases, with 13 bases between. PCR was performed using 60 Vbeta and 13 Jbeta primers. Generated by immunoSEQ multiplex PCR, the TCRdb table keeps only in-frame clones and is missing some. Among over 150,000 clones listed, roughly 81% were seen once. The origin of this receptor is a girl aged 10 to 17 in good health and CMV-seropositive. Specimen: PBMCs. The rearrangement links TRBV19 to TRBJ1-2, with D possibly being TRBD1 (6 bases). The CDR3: CASSITGSEGYTF. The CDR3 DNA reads TGTGCCAGTAGTATTACAGGGTCGGAGGGCTACACCTTC.